This T cell receptor (beta chain) was profiled in a study of T cell changes during pregnancy in multiple sclerosis. The length of the CDR3 is 15 residues. Between the trimmed V and J ends, which lost 2 bases and 2 bases, there was a span of 10 bases. Germline values: CDR1 SEHNR, CDR2 FQNEAQ (reference sequence). The assay was immunoSEQ multiplex PCR, and TCRdb's table has in-frame clones only and misses some. In the table there are tens of thousands of clones, about 91% of which are singletons. This sequence originates from a female donor with multiple sclerosis, enrolled in a pregnancy study. Source: peripheral blood, taken after pregnancy. The gene calls are TRBV7-9 and TRBJ1-5, with D perhaps TRBD1 (6 bases). CDR3 nucleotides: TGTGCCAGCAGCTTAACAGGGAATCGCAATCAGCCCCAGCATTTT. It codes for CASSLTGNRNQPQHF.